The 27 T cell receptor beta chains presented below share a single source sample, sequenced in a study of somatic mutations in cytotoxic T cells in rheumatoid arthritis. The method was immunoSEQ multiplex PCR; TCRdb's version includes in-frame clones alone and lacks a portion of them. Seen here are roughly 20,000 clones, 70% to 80% observed once, and the top ten hold 5.3%. Sequencing was carried out using CD8+ T cells sorted from blood. The receptors were sampled from a man aged 55 to 70 in good health.

The genes are TRBV7-3 and TRBJ2-1, with TRBD2 matching over 14 bases. V shed 4 bases, J shed 4 bases, and the junction held 12 bases outside the gene matches. The germline gives CDR1 SGHTA, CDR2 FQGTGA. The CDR3 sequence is 19 residues long. The DNA of the CDR3 is TGTGCCAGCAGCTCCTTGGGACTAGCGGGAGTTTTCGGTTACAATGAGCAGTTCTTC. Its protein product is CASSSLGLAGVFGYNEQFF.

Only a few counts were recorded for this clone. V gene TRBV5-6 combines with J gene TRBJ1-5; D is possibly TRBD1 (5 bases). The CDR3 contains 16 residues. V shed 0 bases and J shed 3 bases, with 13 bases lying between them. Germline V lookup: CDR1 SGHDT, CDR2 YYEEEE. The DNA for the CDR3 is TGTGCCAGCAGCTTGGCGGGGGGTGGGATCAATCAGCCCCAGCATTTT. As protein: CASSLAGGGINQPQHF.

The chain couples TRBV11-1 to TRBJ2-7; D gene ambiguous. The germline V and J ends were trimmed by 2 bases and 5 bases, with 13 bases remaining between them. Germline V gene data show CDR1 as SGHAT and CDR2 as FQDESV (reference sequence). The CDR3 sequence is 14 residues long. CDR3 loop: CASSLLGTKNEQYF. CDR3 nucleotides: TGTGCCAGCAGCTTACTAGGAACGAAGAACGAGCAGTACTTC.

The chain has TRBV9 and TRBJ2-7; D may be TRBD2 (5 bases). CDR3 length: 15 residues. The germline CDR1 and CDR2 sequences are SGDLS and YYNGEE. V dropped 1 base and J dropped 1 base, with 12 bases sitting between them. This CDR3 is CASSVSGNPSYEQYF. The CDR3 coding sequence is TGTGCCAGCAGCGTATCGGGAAACCCATCCTACGAGCAGTACTTC.

This clone appeared a few times. The chain combines TRBV2 with TRBJ2-7, with D unclear. This CDR3 spans 12 amino acids. CDR1 SNHLY and CDR2 FYNNEI come from the germline V gene. Trimming removed 6 bases from V and 4 bases from J, with 10 bases in between. The CDR3: CASSPNSYEQYF. CDR3 sequence (DNA): TGTGCCAGCAGCCCAAACAGTTACGAGCAGTACTTC.

The chain uses TRBV2 and TRBJ2-5; TRBD2 matches at 7 bases. This CDR3 region has 13 residues. Germline lookup yields CDR1 SNHLY and CDR2 FYNNEI. Unmatched junction bases numbered 5, after V lost 5 bases and J lost 5 bases. CDR3 residues: CASSWTSRETQYF. The CDR3 DNA reads as TGTGCCAGCAGTTGGACTAGTCGTGAGACCCAGTACTTC. Full variable domain (outside the CDR3, taken from reference TRBV2 and TRBJ2-5): EPEVTQTPSHQVTQMGQEVILRCVPISNHLYFYWYRQILGQKVEFLVSFYNNEISEKSEIFDDQFSVERPDGSNFTLKIRSTKLEDSAMYFCASSWTSRETQYFGPGTRLLVL.

The V gene is TRBV7-9, the J gene TRBJ2-7, with 10 bases aligning to TRBD2. Trimming removed 6 bases from V and 3 bases from J; junction bases left unmatched: 11. This CDR3 is 16 amino acids long. Per germline, CDR1 SEHNR and CDR2 FQNEAQ (reference sequence). CDR3 bases: TGTGCCAGCAGTGAGCGTGGGGGGACTAGCGACTACGAGCAGTACTTC. Encoded protein: CASSERGGTSDYEQYF.

This rearrangement joins TRBV7-9 to TRBJ2-5; possibly TRBD1 for D (5 bases). V was trimmed by 2 bases and J by 5 bases, leaving 12 bases between them. Per the germline V gene, CDR1 is SEHNR and CDR2 is FQNEAQ (reference sequence). This CDR3 is 14 amino acids long. The CDR3 nucleotides read TGTGCCAGCAGCTTATCAGGGTTCAAGGAGACCCAGTACTTC. Translated: CASSLSGFKETQYF.

The chain uses TRBV4-1 and TRBJ1-1, with TRBD1 matching 8 bases. Germline V CDR1 and CDR2: MGHRA, YSYEKL. The CDR3 contains 15 residues. The J segment lost 4 bases and the V segment lost 4 bases, leaving 8 bases of the junction unmatched. CDR3 protein: CASSPPTGVVTEAFF. CDR3 nucleotides: TGCGCCAGCAGCCCACCGACAGGGGTGGTCACTGAAGCTTTCTTT.

This chain joins TRBV7-6 and TRBJ2-3; D remains ambiguous. V shed 4 bases and J shed 1 base, with 6 bases lying between them. Germline CDR1 and CDR2: SGHVS and FNYEAQ. This CDR3 spans 13 amino acids. The CDR3 sequence: CASSSLGTDTQYF. The CDR3 nucleotides are TGTGCCAGCAGCTCTTTAGGCACAGATACGCAGTATTTT.

The chain links TRBV5-5 to TRBJ2-7; 7 bases are a match to TRBD2. Trimming took 4 bases from V and 0 from J; bases not matched to a gene: 10. This CDR3 is 16 amino acids long. Germline lookup yields CDR1 SGHKS and CDR2 YYEKEE (reference sequence). CDR3 in amino acids: CASSEPLARSSYEQYF. DNA of the CDR3: TGTGCCAGCAGCGAACCACTAGCGCGAAGCTCCTACGAGCAGTACTTC. Full variable domain (missing parts from reference TRBV5-5 and TRBJ2-7): DAGVTQSPTHLIKTRGQQVTLRCSPISGHKSVSWYQQVLGQGPQFIFQYYEKEERGRGNFPDRFSARQFPNYSSELNVNALLLGDSALYLCASSEPLARSSYEQYFGPGTRLTVT.

The rearrangement joins TRBV19 to TRBJ2-1; TRBD2 aligns across 8 bases. The CDR3 has 16 residues. Germline V lookup: CDR1 LNHDA, CDR2 SQIVND (reference sequence). V dropped 1 base and J dropped 4; count of bases not matched to a gene: 6. The CDR3 sequence is CASSIGPTSGYNEQFF. The DNA of the CDR3 is TGTGCCAGTAGTATAGGCCCCACTAGCGGTTACAATGAGCAGTTCTTC.

This clone rates as medium-sized (0.01 to 0.1%). This sequence joins TRBV4-1 and TRBJ1-4; D is undetermined. V dropped 5 bases and J dropped 5 bases, with 15 bases sitting between them. CDR1 and CDR2 from the germline V gene are MGHRA and YSYEKL. The CDR3 is made up of 15 amino acids. The CDR3 bases are TGCGCCAGCAGCAAGATTCTTGGGAGCAATGAAAAACTGTTTTTT. Translation gives CASSKILGSNEKLFF.

V is TRBV19 and J is TRBJ1-1; a possible D gene is TRBD1 (6 bases). The CDR3 is made up of 15 amino acids. V was pared by 5 bases and J by 1 base, with 14 bases between. CDR1 is LNHDA and CDR2 is SQIVND in the germline V gene (reference sequence). CDR3 DNA: TGTGCCAGTAGTCTCGGGGGGCCGACGAACACTGAAGCTTTCTTT. Residues: CASSLGGPTNTEAFF.

This clone was seen a handful of times. The gene calls are TRBV29-1 and TRBJ1-2; D may be TRBD1 (6 bases). In germline, CDR1 is SQVTM, CDR2 ANQGSEA. The CDR3 has 11 residues. Trimming removed 7 bases from V and 3 bases from J, with 9 bases in between. CDR3 sequence reads: CSARTDYGYTF. The DNA of the CDR3 is TGCAGCGCTCGGACAGACTATGGCTACACCTTC. Complete variable domain (other parts from reference TRBV29-1 and TRBJ1-2): SAVISQKPSRDICQRGTSLTIQCQVDSQVTMMFWYRQQPGQSLTLIATANQGSEATYESGFVIDKFPISRPNLTFSTLTVSNMSPEDSSIYLCSARTDYGYTFGSGTRLTVV.

This clone was picked up a small number of times. The V and J genes are TRBV9 and TRBJ2-7; 8 nucleotides agree with TRBD2. The CDR3 is made up of 15 amino acids. The germline gives CDR1 SGDLS, CDR2 YYNGEE. V was pared by 0 bases and J by 4 bases, with 6 bases of the junction left unmatched. In DNA, the CDR3 is TGTGCCAGCAGCGTAGGGGGGACTAGTGATTACGAGCAGTACTTC. Its protein is CASSVGGTSDYEQYF.

The chain links TRBV7-3 to TRBJ2-4; D is possibly TRBD1 (5 bases). Trimming cost V 5 bases and J 1 base, with 12 bases left between them. Germline V CDR1 and CDR2: SGHTA, FQGTGA. There are 15 residues in the CDR3. The CDR3 nucleotides read TGTGCCAGCAGCCAAGGGGCTTCGGCCAAAAACATTCAGTACTTC. This translates into CASSQGASAKNIQYF.

J is TRBJ1-5 and V is TRBV7-9, with D maybe TRBD1 (6 bases). CDR3 length: 17 residues. V was pared by 2 bases and J by 3 bases, with 17 bases between. Germline V gene sequence: CDR1 SEHNR, CDR2 FQNEAQ (reference sequence). This CDR3 reads CASSLSVLRGYNQPQHF. The CDR3 DNA reads TGTGCCAGCAGCTTATCTGTGCTCAGGGGTTACAATCAGCCCCAGCATTTT.

The chain uses TRBV27 and TRBJ1-1, with a possible D match to TRBD1 (5 bases). Deletions cut 6 bases from V and 1 base from J, with 9 bases between. This CDR3 has 13 residues. Germline assignment: CDR1 MNHEY and CDR2 SMNVEV (reference sequence). This CDR3 is CASRWGRNTEAFF. The CDR3 DNA follows: TGTGCCAGCAGATGGGGCAGGAACACTGAAGCTTTCTTT.

The J gene is TRBJ2-1, the V gene TRBV27, with D maybe TRBD2 (5 bases). This CDR3 has 14 amino acids. The ends were cut back, 6 bases at V and 3 bases at J, with 12 bases in the middle. Germline V gene sequence: CDR1 MNHEY, CDR2 SMNVEV (reference sequence). The CDR3, as DNA: TGTGCCAGCAGCTCCCTCGGGGTCTACAATGAGCAGTTCTTC. As protein: CASSSLGVYNEQFF.

The chain has TRBV11-1 and TRBJ2-5; D remains ambiguous. The V end was cut by 0 bases, the J end by 4 bases, with 15 bases between. This CDR3 has 16 residues. CDR1 is SGHAT, CDR2 FQDESV, per germline (reference sequence). CDR3 protein: CASSLAGPGAPETQYF. The CDR3 DNA follows: TGTGCCAGCAGCTTAGCGGGCCCCGGTGCCCCAGAGACCCAGTACTTC. Full variable domain (rest looked up from reference TRBV11-1 and TRBJ2-5): EAEVAQSPRYKITEKSQAVAFWCDPISGHATLYWYRQILGQGPELLVQFQDESVVDDSQLPKDRFSAERLKGVDSTLKIQPAELGDSAMYLCASSLAGPGAPETQYFGPGTRLLVL.

The chain has TRBV27 and TRBJ2-7, with 10 bases matching TRBD1. This CDR3 region has 15 residues. After removal of 6 bases from V and 4 bases from J, the junction contained 9 bases not matched to a gene. CDR1 is MNHEY, CDR2 SMNVEV, per germline (reference sequence). The CDR3 spells CASRPRQGATYEQYF. The CDR3, as DNA: TGTGCCAGCAGACCACGACAGGGGGCAACATACGAGCAGTACTTC.

This chain links TRBV5-1 with TRBJ2-1; TRBD2 matches 12 bases. Unmatched junction bases numbered 11, after V lost 4 bases and J lost 9 bases. The length of the CDR3 is 16 residues. CDR1 is SGHRS and CDR2 is YFSETQ in the germline V gene. CDR3 sequence: CASSLRTSGTTGEQFF. Written as DNA, the CDR3 is TGCGCCAGCAGCCTCCGGACTAGCGGGACAACGGGTGAGCAGTTCTTC.

The rearrangement uses TRBV5-6 and TRBJ2-2; D is unclear. Germline V gene sequence: CDR1 SGHDT, CDR2 YYEEEE. The V end lost 0 bases, the J end lost 1 base, and 7 bases lay between the germline ends. This CDR3 region has 15 residues. The CDR3 DNA is TGTGCCAGCAGCTTGGGGGCCGGGAACACCGGGGAGCTGTTTTTT. It codes for CASSLGAGNTGELFF.

The gene calls are TRBV4-1 and TRBJ2-7, with 7 bases matching TRBD1. CDR3 size: 15 residues. Germline V gives CDR1 MGHRA, CDR2 YSYEKL. With 4 bases clipped from V and 3 bases from J, the junction kept 9 bases outside the gene matches. CDR3 DNA: TGCGCCAGCAGCCGTGTAAAGGGGGCCGGCTACGAGCAGTACTTC. This encodes CASSRVKGAGYEQYF.

The chain uses TRBV5-1 and TRBJ2-1; the match to TRBD2 covers 8 bases. This CDR3 has 14 amino acids. CDR1 SGHRS and CDR2 YFSETQ come from the germline V gene. Losses at the gene ends were 2 bases for V and 2 bases for J; bases not matched to a gene: 0. As DNA, the CDR3 is TGCGCCAGCAGCTTAGCGGGGGCCTACAATGAGCAGTTCTTC. Translated, it gives CASSLAGAYNEQFF. The full variable domain, in which reference TRBV5-1 and TRBJ2-1 provide the parts outside the CDR3, is KAGVTQTPRYLIKTRGQQVTLSCSPISGHRSVSWYQQTPGQGLQFLFEYFSETQRNKGNFPGRFSGRQFSNSRSEMNVSTLELGDSALYLCASSLAGAYNEQFFGPGTRLTVL.

This chain links TRBV9 with TRBJ2-2, with 9 bases that match TRBD2. CDR1 and CDR2 from the germline V gene are SGDLS and YYNGEE. The J segment lost 7 bases and the V segment lost 4 bases, leaving 11 bases of the junction unmatched. The CDR3 loop spans 16 amino acids. Written as DNA, the CDR3 is TGTGCCAGCAGCACCGCCGGGACTAGCAGGGGCGGGGAGCTGTTTTTT. Translating it yields CASSTAGTSRGGELFF.